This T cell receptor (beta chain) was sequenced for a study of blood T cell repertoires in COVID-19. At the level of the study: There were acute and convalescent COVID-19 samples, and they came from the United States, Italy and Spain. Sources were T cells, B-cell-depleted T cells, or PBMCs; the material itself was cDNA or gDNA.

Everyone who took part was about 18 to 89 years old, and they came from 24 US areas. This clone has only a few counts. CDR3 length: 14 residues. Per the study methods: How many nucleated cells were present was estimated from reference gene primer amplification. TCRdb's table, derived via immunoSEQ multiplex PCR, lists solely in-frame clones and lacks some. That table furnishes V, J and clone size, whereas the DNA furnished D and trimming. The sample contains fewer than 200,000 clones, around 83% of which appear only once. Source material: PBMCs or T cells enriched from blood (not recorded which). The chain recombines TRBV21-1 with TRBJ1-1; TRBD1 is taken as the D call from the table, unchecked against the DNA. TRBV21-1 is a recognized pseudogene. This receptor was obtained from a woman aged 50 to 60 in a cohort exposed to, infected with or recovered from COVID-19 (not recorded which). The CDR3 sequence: CASITGGPNTEAFF. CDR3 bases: TGTGCCAGCATAACAGGGGGCCCGAACACTGAAGCTTTCTTT.